This T cell receptor beta chain was identified during a study of CD8 T cells in Susac syndrome. An amount of RNA that ranged from roughly 0.5 to 1 ug was reverse transcribed with random hexamers. TCRdb reprocessed the immunoSEQ multiplex PCR reads via MiXCR and lists one record per CDR3 protein. The sample holds around 300,000 distinct CDR3 sequences, 92% seen once. This clonotype was detected once. Sequencing targeted TCR beta in blood CD8+ and CD4+ T cells. TEMRA cells were FACS-enriched, with CD8+ and CD4+ T cells isolated negatively. This sequence originates from a human donor with multiple sclerosis. Material for sequencing was CD4+ T cells from PBMCs.

CDR3 in DNA: TGCGCCAGCAGCCAAGCTGGGACTAGCAAGTACGAGCAGTACTTC. It encodes CASSQAGTSKYEQYF. The genes are TRBV4-3 and TRBJ2-7, with TRBD2 matching 9 bases. V was pared by 1 base and J by 4 bases, with 5 bases of the junction left unmatched. Germline CDR1 LGHNA, CDR2 YSLEER. This CDR3 comprises 15 residues.